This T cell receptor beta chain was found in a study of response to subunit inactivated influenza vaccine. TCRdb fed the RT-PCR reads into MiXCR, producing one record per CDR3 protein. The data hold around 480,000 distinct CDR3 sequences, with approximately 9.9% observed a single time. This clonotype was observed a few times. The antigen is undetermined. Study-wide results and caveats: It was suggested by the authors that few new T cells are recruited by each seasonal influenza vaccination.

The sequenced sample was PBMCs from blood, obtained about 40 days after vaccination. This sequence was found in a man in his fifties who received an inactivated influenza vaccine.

CDR3 sequence reads: CASSHSGQGANEQFF. DNA for the CDR3: TGCGCCAGCAGCCACTCGGGACAGGGCGCGAATGAGCAGTTCTTC. This chain joins TRBV4-3 and TRBJ2-1; TRBD1 matches 9 bases. Germline V gene data show CDR1 as LGHNA and CDR2 as YSLEER. The CDR3 length is 15 residues. Germline trimming cut 3 bases from V and 7 bases from J; bases unmatched to any gene: 7.